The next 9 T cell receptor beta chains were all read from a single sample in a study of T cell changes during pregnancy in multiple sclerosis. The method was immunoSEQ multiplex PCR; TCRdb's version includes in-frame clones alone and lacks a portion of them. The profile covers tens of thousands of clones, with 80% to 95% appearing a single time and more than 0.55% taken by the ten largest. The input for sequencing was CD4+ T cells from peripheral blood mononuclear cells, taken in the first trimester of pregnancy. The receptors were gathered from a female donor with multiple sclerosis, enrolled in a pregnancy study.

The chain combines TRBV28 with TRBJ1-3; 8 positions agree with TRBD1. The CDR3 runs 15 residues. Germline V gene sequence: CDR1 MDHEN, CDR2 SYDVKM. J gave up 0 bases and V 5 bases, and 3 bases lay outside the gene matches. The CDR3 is CASSLGQGSGNTIYF. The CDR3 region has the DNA TGTGCCAGCAGTCTTGGACAGGGCTCTGGAAACACCATATATTTT.

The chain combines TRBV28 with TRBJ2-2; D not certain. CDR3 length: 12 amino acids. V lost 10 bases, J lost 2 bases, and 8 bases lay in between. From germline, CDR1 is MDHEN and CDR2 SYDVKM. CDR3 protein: CATHYNTGELFF. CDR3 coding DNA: TGTGCCACTCACTACAACACCGGGGAGCTGTTTTTT.

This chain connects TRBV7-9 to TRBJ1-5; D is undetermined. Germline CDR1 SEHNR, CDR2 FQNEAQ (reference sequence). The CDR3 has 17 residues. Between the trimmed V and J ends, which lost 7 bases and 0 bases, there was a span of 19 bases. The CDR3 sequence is CASITEPPGNSNQPQHF. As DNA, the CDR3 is TGTGCCAGCATCACTGAACCTCCGGGAAATAGCAATCAGCCCCAGCATTTT.

CDR3 DNA: TGTGCCAGCAGCCAAGGGGGAGGCGGGTACTACGAGCAGTACTTC. Its protein is CASSQGGGGYYEQYF. This sequence joins TRBV14 and TRBJ2-7, with D possibly being TRBD2 (6 bases). Trimming stripped 1 base from V and 3 bases from J, with 13 bases between. The V gene's germline CDR1 is SGHDN and CDR2 FVKESK. CDR3 length equals 15 residues.

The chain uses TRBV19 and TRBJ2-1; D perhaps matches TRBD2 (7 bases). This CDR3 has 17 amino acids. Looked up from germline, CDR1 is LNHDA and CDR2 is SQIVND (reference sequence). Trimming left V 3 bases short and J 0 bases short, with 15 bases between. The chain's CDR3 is CASSMRGTTASYNEQFF. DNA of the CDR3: TGTGCCAGTAGTATGAGGGGGACTACCGCCTCCTACAATGAGCAGTTCTTC.

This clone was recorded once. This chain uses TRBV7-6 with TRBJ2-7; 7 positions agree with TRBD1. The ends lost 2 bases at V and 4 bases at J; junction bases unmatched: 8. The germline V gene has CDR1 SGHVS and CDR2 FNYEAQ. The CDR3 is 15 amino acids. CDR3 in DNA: TGTGCCAGCAGCTTAAGTTTTGGGACAGAATACGAGCAGTACTTC. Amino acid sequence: CASSLSFGTEYEQYF.

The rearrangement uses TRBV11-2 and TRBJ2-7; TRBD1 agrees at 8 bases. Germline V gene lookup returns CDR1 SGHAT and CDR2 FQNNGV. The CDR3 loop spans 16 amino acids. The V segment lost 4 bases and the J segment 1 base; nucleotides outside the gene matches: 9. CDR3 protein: CASSSWGTGASYEQYF. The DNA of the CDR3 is TGTGCCAGCAGCTCGTGGGGGACAGGAGCTTCCTACGAGCAGTACTTC.

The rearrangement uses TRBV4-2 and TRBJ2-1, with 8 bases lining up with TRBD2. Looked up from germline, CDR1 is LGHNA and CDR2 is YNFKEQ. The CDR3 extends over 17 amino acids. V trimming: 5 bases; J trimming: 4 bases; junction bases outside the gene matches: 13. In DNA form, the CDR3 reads TGTGCCAGCAGCGAGCGAAAGAGCGGGGGCCTATACAATGAGCAGTTCTTC. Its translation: CASSERKSGGLYNEQFF.

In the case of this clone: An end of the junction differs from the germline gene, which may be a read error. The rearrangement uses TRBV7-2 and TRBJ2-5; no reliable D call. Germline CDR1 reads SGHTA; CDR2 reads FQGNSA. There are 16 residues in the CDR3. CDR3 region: CASSLVRVTSRESQYF. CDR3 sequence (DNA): TGTGCCAGCAGCTTAGTCCGAGTGACATCGAGAGAGAGCCAGTACTTC. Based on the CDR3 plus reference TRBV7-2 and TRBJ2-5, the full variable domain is GAGVSQSPSNKVTEKGKDVELRCDPISGHTALYWYRQSLGQGLEFLIYFQGNSAPDKSGLPSDRFSAERTGGSVSTLTIQRTQQEDSAVYLCASSLVRVTSRESQYFGPGTRLLVL.